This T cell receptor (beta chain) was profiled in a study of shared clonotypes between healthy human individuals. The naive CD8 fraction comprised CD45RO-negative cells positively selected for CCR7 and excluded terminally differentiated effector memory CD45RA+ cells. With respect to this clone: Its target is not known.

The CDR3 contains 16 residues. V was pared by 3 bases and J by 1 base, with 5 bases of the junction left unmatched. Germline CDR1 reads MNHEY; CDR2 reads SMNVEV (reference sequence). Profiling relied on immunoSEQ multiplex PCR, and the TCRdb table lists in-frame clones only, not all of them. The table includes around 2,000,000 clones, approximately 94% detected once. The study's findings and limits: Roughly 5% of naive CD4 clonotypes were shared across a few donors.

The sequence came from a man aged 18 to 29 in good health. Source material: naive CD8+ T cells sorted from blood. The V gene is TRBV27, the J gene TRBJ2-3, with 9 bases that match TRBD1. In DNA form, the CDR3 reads TGTGCCAGCAGTTTTCCGGACAGGGGAGGCACAGATACGCAGTATTTT. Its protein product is CASSFPDRGGTDTQYF.